The 14 T cell receptor beta chains listed next were all sequenced from one sample in a study of early T cells in non-severe SARS-CoV-2 infection (dated by TCRdb to the early 2020s). Libraries were constructed by 5' RACE. Sequencing took place on a NextSeq 500. Clones were called with MiXCR by TCRdb after fastp trimmed the public reads at Q25, and only in-frame beta chains were retained. Under each unique CDR3 protein, matching rows form one entry showing the most common genes and DNA. This sample has roughly 42,000 distinct CDR3 sequences in its table, and 9% to 15% of those were observed once. Around 15% of the sample lies in the top ten. The specimen sequenced was whole blood. The receptors shown here come from an adult who was a healthcare worker with PCR-confirmed SARS-CoV-2 infection or an uninfected control (not recorded which).

V usage is TRBV9 and J usage is TRBJ2-2, with D unclear. CDR1 is SGDLS and CDR2 is YYNGEE in the germline V gene. Trimming stripped 5 bases from V and 1 base from J, with 15 bases between. CDR3 size: 16 residues. The CDR3 is CASSLGTYQNTGELFF. CDR3 nucleotides: TGTGCCAGCAGTCTCGGAACTTATCAGAACACCGGGGAGCTGTTTTTT.

The sample holds a few counts of this clonotype. The chain uses TRBV18 and TRBJ2-5, with a possible D match to TRBD2 (5 bases). Germline CDR1 is KGHSH and CDR2 is LQKENI. The CDR3 is made up of 13 amino acids. V was cut by 3 bases and J by 9 bases, with 14 bases left in between. This CDR3 is CASSPDSFGAQYF. DNA for the CDR3: TGTGCCAGCTCACCCGACTCCTTCGGGGCCCAGTACTTC.

This clonotype was detected ten times or more. The gene calls are TRBV28 and TRBJ1-5; D call uncertain. The CDR3 totals 17 residues. The germline V and J ends were trimmed by 2 bases and 3 bases, with 17 bases remaining between them. Germline assignment: CDR1 MDHEN and CDR2 SYDVKM. The CDR3 coding sequence is TGTGCCAGCAGTTTAGGCAGGAGGAACCTCCCCAATCAGCCCCAGCATTTT. The encoded protein is CASSLGRRNLPNQPQHF.

At least ten counts were recorded for this clonotype. The rearrangement uses TRBV28 and TRBJ2-7, with D possibly TRBD2 on 5 matching bases. CDR3 length: 14 amino acids. V lost 2 bases to trimming and J lost 1 base, with 9 bases between them. Germline V gives CDR1 MDHEN, CDR2 SYDVKM. CDR3 coding DNA: TGTGCCAGCAGTTTAGAGGAGGCTTCCTACGAGCAGTACTTC. It yields the protein CASSLEEASYEQYF.

This clonotype has just a few counts. This chain connects TRBV7-3 to TRBJ2-3; no definite D call. Trimming removed 3 bases from V and 3 bases from J, with 16 bases in between. CDR3 length: 16 amino acids. Per germline, CDR1 SGHTA and CDR2 FQGTGA. CDR3 bases: TGTGCCAGCAGCTTTCATTCCGGCGTGGGGACAGATACGCAGTATTTT. Its translation: CASSFHSGVGTDTQYF.

The rearrangement joins TRBV7-2 to TRBJ2-7; 11 bases map to TRBD2. The J segment lost 2 bases and the V segment lost 4 bases, leaving 4 bases of the junction unmatched. The CDR3 has 15 amino acids. The V gene's germline CDR1 is SGHTA and CDR2 FQGNSA. The CDR3 is CASSSDSGRAYEQYF. DNA of the CDR3: TGTGCCAGCAGCTCGGATAGCGGGAGGGCCTACGAGCAGTACTTC.

This clonotype was recorded many times. The chain recombines TRBV29-1 with TRBJ1-2; D is unresolved. V lost 4 bases, J lost 2 bases, and 8 bases lay in between. Germline V CDR1 and CDR2: SQVTM, ANQGSEA. The CDR3 is 12 amino acids. CDR3 sequence: CSVGRVNYGYTF. The CDR3 DNA reads TGCAGCGTTGGCCGAGTGAACTATGGCTACACCTTC.

This clonotype has ten or more counts. The CDR3 nucleotides read TGTGCCAGCAGGAGCCCTCAGGGACGTAATTCACCCCTCCACTTT. Its protein product is CASRSPQGRNSPLHF. The chain has TRBV28 and TRBJ1-6, with a tentative D call TRBD1 (5 bases). Germline V gene lookup returns CDR1 MDHEN and CDR2 SYDVKM. CDR3 length equals 15 residues. V lost 6 bases and J lost 6, with 15 bases in between.

The DNA of the CDR3 is TGTGCCAGCAGCTTAGAACTAGGGGAAAACAATGAGCAGTTCTTC. Translation: CASSLELGENNEQFF. V usage is TRBV7-2 and J usage is TRBJ2-1, with D possibly being TRBD1 or TRBD2 (5 bases each). The germline CDR1 and CDR2 sequences are SGHTA and FQGNSA. The CDR3 has 15 amino acids. V lost 1 base and J lost 5, with 12 bases in between.

This clonotype showed up just a few times. V usage is TRBV3-1 and J usage is TRBJ1-1, with 9 bases matching TRBD1. J lost 5 bases, V lost 4 bases, and 11 bases had no gene match. The CDR3 covers 16 residues. Germline V gene data show CDR1 as LGHDT and CDR2 as YNNKEL (reference sequence). This CDR3 reads CASSLMTGGAPTEAFF. The DNA for the CDR3 is TGTGCCAGCAGCCTTATGACAGGGGGGGCGCCTACTGAAGCTTTCTTT.

This clonotype came up many times. The V and J genes are TRBV10-3 and TRBJ2-1, with a weak D call TRBD2 (5 bases). The germline CDR1 and CDR2 sequences are ENHRY and SYGVKD. The CDR3 spans 15 residues. V was trimmed by 2 bases and J by 7 bases, leaving 15 bases between them. As DNA, the CDR3 is TGTGCCATCAGTGAGGCCCGGGGTGGGGTGAATGAGCAGTTCTTC. The encoded protein is CAISEARGGVNEQFF.

The chain combines TRBV19 with TRBJ1-2; D is ambiguous. The germline gives CDR1 LNHDA, CDR2 SQIVND (reference sequence). V was cut by 10 bases and J by 2 bases, with 14 bases left in between. The length of the CDR3 is 13 residues. DNA of the CDR3: TGTGCCACAATGCCGGGAACCAACTATGGCTACACCTTC. Its protein product is CATMPGTNYGYTF.

This clonotype has ten or more counts. CDR3 coding DNA: TGTGCCAGCAAACCTGGGAGTAGCGCAGATACGCAGTATTTT. It yields the protein CASKPGSSADTQYF. The chain is built from TRBV12-3 or TRBV12-4 and TRBJ2-3, with a possible D match to TRBD2 (5 bases). There are 14 residues in the CDR3. The V end lost 7 bases, the J end lost 4 bases, and 15 bases lay between the germline ends.

The chain carries TRBV20-1 and TRBJ2-5; 13 nucleotides align to TRBD2. V lost 2 bases, J lost 4 bases, and 10 bases stayed unmatched. CDR1 is DFQATT and CDR2 is SNEGSKA in the germline V gene (reference sequence). The CDR3 is 17 amino acids. The CDR3 sequence: CSARLTSGGPRAETQYF. CDR3 DNA: TGCAGTGCTAGATTGACTAGCGGGGGGCCAAGGGCAGAGACCCAGTACTTC.